The clone carrying this T cell receptor beta chain appeared a few times. In TCRdb, the RT-PCR reads were re-called with MiXCR into one record per CDR3 protein. The table has more than 850,000 distinct CDR3 sequences, roughly 17% seen once; the top ten hold around 5.5%. This entry belongs to a study of patients and donors after allogeneic stem cell transplantation. This receptor was obtained from a human donor who was either an allogeneic HSCT recipient or a stem cell or donor lymphocyte infusion donor (not recorded which). It is not recorded whose cells these are; they may come from a transplant donor. The sample taken for sequencing was blood, either unsorted or a sorted T cell fraction (not recorded which).

This CDR3 is CSARESSGGPADTQYF. The CDR3 DNA reads TGCAGTGCTAGAGAGTCTAGCGGGGGTCCCGCAGATACGCAGTATTTT. V is TRBV20-1 and J is TRBJ2-3; the match to TRBD2 covers 10 bases. Trimming removed 0 bases from V and 4 bases from J; junction bases left unmatched: 7. Germline V gene sequence: CDR1 DFQATT, CDR2 SNEGSKA (reference sequence). The CDR3 spans 16 residues.